This T cell receptor (beta chain) was documented in a study of beta chain features in type 1 diabetes. Study-wide context: What patients shared with healthy donors was a similar profile of age, gender and cell yields. Study-wide results and caveats: Cells that show high TCR expression could be over-represented by cDNA sequencing. TCRB repertoires of naive, central memory and Treg cells appeared more similar among patients than among healthy donors. Shortening that was moderate but significant affected the TCRB CDR3s of Type 1 diabetes patients in all four CD4+ subsets.

Looked up from germline, CDR1 is SGDLS and CDR2 is YYNGEE. The V and J ends lost 4 bases and 3 bases, in that order; junction bases with no gene match: 6. The CDR3 runs 14 residues. On this clone: Its target is not known.

Expressed TCRB transcripts were sequenced because the isolated RNA had all been reverse transcribed beforehand. The protocol was immunoSEQ multiplex PCR, while the TCRdb copy is restricted to in-frame clones and leaves out a portion. The sample records about 700,000 clones, about an eighth being singletons. The origin of this receptor is a man between 18 and 29 years old with type 1 diabetes. Material for sequencing was naive CD4+ T cells from blood. This chain connects TRBV9 to TRBJ2-7, with 8 bases fitting TRBD2. The CDR3 loop reads CASSRAGAIYEQYF. CDR3 bases: TGTGCCAGCAGCCGAGCGGGAGCTATCTACGAGCAGTACTTC.